This T cell receptor (beta chain) was identified during a study of T-cell memory formation after mild COVID-19. Looking at the study overall: There were largely donor-specific TCR clusters.

Points on this clonotype: The antigen remains unidentified.

Study-wide points: Of the contracting clones, CD4+ ones lay mainly in CM and EM, and CD8+ ones in EMRA.

A 5'RACE reaction primed in the constant segment made cDNA libraries of TCR alpha and TCR beta, and these carried sample barcodes and UMIs. From the 5' RACE reads, TCRdb called clonotypes with MiXCR, one entry per CDR3 protein. The data contain some 310,000 distinct CDR3 sequences, 20% to 25% of them singletons. Germline V gene sequence: CDR1 SEHNR, CDR2 FQNEAQ (reference sequence). Trimming removed 8 bases from V and 0 bases from J; junction bases left unmatched: 7. CDR3 length equals 15 residues. This chain joins TRBV7-9 and TRBJ2-1; TRBD2 agrees at 7 bases. Sequencing was carried out using PBMCs or a T cell subset sorted from them (not recorded which). The TCR originated in a man aged 18 to 30 who had mild COVID-19 (a few samples of this study predate the infection). Cell type and time point are not known. CDR3 protein: CASSKRGSSYNEQFF. CDR3 nucleotides: TGTGCCAGCTCCAAGCGGGGTAGCTCCTACAATGAGCAGTTCTTC.